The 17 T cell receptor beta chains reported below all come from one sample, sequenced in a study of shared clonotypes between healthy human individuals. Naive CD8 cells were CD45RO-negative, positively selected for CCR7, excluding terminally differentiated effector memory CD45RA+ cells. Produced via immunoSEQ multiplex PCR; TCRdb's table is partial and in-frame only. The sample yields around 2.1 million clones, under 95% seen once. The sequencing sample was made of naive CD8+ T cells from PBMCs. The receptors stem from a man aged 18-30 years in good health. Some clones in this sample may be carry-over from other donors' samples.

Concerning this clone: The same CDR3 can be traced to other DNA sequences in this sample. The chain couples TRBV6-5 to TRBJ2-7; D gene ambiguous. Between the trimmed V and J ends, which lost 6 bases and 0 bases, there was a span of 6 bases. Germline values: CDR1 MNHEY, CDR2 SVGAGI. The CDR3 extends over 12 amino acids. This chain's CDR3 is CASSPSSYEQYF. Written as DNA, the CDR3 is TGTGCCAGCAGCCCCAGCTCCTACGAGCAGTACTTC.

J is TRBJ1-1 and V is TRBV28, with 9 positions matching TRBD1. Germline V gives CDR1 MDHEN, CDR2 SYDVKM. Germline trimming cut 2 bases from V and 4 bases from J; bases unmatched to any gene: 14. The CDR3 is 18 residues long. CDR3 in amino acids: CASSLGTDRGVRGTEAFF. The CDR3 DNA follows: TGTGCCAGCAGTTTAGGGACTGACAGGGGGGTGAGAGGCACTGAAGCTTTCTTT.

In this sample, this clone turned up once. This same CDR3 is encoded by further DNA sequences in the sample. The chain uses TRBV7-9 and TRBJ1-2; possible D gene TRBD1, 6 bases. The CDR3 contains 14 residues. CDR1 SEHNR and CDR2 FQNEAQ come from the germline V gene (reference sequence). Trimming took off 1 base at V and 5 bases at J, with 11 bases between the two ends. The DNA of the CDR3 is TGTGCCAGCAGCTTAGTCGGGGGCGGATATGGCTACACCTTC. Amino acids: CASSLVGGGYGYTF.

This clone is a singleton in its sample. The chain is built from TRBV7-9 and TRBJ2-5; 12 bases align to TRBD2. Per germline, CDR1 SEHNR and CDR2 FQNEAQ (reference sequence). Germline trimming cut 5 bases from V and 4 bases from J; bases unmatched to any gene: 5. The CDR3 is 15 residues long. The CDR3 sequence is CASSPPGLAGETQYF. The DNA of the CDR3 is TGTGCCAGCAGCCCCCCGGGACTAGCGGGAGAGACCCAGTACTTC.

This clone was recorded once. CDR3 sequence (DNA): TGTGCCTGGACCTTAGCGGGAGCGGCAGATACGCAGTATTTT. This translates into CAWTLAGAADTQYF. The chain is built from TRBV30 and TRBJ2-3; 9 positions agree with TRBD2. From germline, CDR1 is GTSNPN and CDR2 SVGIG (reference sequence). This CDR3 contains 14 residues. The ends lost 4 bases at V and 4 bases at J; junction bases unmatched: 6. Together with reference TRBV30 and TRBJ2-3, the CDR3 gives the full variable domain: SQTIHQWPATLVQPVGSPLSLECTVEGTSNPNLYWYRQAAGRGLQLLFYSVGIGQISSEVPQNLSASRPQDRQFILSSKKLLLSDSGFYLCAWTLAGAADTQYFGPGTRLTVL.

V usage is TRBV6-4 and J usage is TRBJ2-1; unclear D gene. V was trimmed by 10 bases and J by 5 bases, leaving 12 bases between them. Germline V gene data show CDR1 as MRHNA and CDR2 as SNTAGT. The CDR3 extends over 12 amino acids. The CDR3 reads CATRYGDNEQFF. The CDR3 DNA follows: TGTGCCACCCGTTACGGCGACAATGAGCAGTTCTTC.

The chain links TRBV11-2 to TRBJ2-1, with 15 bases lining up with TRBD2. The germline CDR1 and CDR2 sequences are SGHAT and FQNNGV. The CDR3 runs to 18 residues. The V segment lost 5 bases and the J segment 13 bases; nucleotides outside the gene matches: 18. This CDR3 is CASSLGLAGGPGVVSQFF. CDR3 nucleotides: TGTGCCAGCAGCCTCGGACTAGCGGGAGGGCCAGGGGTGGTTTCTCAGTTCTTC.

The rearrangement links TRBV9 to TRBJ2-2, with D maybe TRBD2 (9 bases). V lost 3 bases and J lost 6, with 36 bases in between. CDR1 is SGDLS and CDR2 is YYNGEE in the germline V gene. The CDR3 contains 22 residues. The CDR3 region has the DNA TGTGCCAGCAGCGGGACAGGGAGGGGGCATAGACTAGCGGAGGCCCGACCCGGGGAGCTGTTTTTT. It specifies CASSGTGRGHRLAEARPGELFF. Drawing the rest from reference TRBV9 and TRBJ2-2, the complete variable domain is DSGVTQTPKHLITATGQRVTLRCSPRSGDLSVYWYQQSLDQGLQFLIQYYNGEERAKGNILERFSAQQFPDLHSELNLSSLELGDSALYFCASSGTGRGHRLAEARPGELFFGEGSRLTVL.

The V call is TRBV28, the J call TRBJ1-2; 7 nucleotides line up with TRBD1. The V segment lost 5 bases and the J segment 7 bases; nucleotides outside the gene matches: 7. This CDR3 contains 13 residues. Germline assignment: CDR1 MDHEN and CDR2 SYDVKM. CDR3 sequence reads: CASSVDRASGYTF. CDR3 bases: TGTGCCAGCAGTGTTGACAGGGCCTCTGGCTACACCTTC.

The CDR3 loop is CASNPTSRGPVEFF. The CDR3 bases are TGTGCCAGCAACCCGACTAGTAGGGGACCTGTTGAGTTCTTC. This sequence joins TRBV6-6 and TRBJ2-1; possible D gene TRBD2, 6 bases. Deletions cut 7 bases from V and 14 bases from J, with 24 bases between. In germline, CDR1 is MNHNY, CDR2 SVGAGI (reference sequence). The CDR3 totals 14 residues.

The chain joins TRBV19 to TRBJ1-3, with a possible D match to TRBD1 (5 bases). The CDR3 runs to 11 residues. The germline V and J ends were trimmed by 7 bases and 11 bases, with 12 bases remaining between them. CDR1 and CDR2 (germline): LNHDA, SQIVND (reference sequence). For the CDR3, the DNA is TGTGCCAGTACCACGGGGGGGGCCATATATTTT. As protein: CASTTGGAIYF.

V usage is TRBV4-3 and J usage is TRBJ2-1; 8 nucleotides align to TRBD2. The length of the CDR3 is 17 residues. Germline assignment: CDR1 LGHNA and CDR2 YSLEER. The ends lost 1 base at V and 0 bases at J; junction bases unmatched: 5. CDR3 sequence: CASSQGVAGSSYNEQFF. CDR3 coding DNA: TGCGCCAGCAGCCAAGGGGTAGCGGGGAGCTCCTACAATGAGCAGTTCTTC.

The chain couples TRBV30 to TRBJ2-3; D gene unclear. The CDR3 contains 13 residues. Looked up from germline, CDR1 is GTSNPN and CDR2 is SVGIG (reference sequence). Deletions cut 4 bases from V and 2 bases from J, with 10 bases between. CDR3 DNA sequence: TGTGCCTGGAACGACTTCCCCACAGATACGCAGTATTTT. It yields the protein CAWNDFPTDTQYF.

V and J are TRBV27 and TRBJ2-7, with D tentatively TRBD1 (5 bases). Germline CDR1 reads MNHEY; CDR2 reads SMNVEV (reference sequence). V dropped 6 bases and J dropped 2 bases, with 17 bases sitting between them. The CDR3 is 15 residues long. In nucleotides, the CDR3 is TGTGCCAGCAGCCTAACTCGGGCAGGGCCCTACGAGCAGTACTTC. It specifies CASSLTRAGPYEQYF.

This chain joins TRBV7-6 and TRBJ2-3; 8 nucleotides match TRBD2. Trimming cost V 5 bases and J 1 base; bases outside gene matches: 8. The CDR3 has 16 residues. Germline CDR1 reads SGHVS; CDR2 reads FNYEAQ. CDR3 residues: CASSRGGDPGTDTQYF. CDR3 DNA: TGTGCCAGCAGCCGGGGGGGGGACCCCGGCACAGATACGCAGTATTTT.

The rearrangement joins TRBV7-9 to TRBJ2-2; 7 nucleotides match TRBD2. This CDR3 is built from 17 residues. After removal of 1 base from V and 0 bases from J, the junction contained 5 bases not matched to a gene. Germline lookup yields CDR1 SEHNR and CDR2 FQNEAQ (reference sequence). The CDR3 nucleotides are TGTGCCAGCAGCTTAGGGGGCAGCGGGACGAACACCGGGGAGCTGTTTTTT. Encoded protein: CASSLGGSGTNTGELFF.

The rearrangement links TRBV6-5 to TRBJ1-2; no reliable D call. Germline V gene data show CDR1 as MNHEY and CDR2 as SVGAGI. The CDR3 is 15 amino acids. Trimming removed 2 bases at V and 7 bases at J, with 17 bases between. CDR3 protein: CASSYRPIRGFGYTF. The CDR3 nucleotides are TGTGCCAGCAGTTACCGCCCAATACGAGGGTTTGGCTACACCTTC.